These T cell receptor beta chains were read from a single sample in a study of blood T cell repertoires in COVID-19. TCRdb keeps only in-frame clones here, not all; method: immunoSEQ multiplex PCR. The sample yields hundreds of thousands of clones, about 90% seen once. Sequencing was done on a sample of peripheral blood. These receptors were collected from a woman aged 70-85 years with COVID-19, enrolled during active disease. Both conserved end residues are part of each CDR3. Fields, in order: J gene, D gene, clone size, V gene, CDR3 DNA, CDR3 protein. D genes are given only for firm matches. Expanded clones are given a class, and other clones once, few, many or no size at all.

TRBJ1-5,.,.,TRBV6-6,TGTGCCAGCAGTTACTCTCTAGGGGATCAGCCCCAGCATTTT,CASSYSLGDQPQHF
TRBJ2-7,.,.,TRBV7-2,TGTGCCAGCAGCTCTCAGGGGGGTCCCTACGAGCAGTACTTC,CASSSQGGPYEQYF
TRBJ1-2,.,.,TRBV5-1,TGCGCCAGCAGCTTGGATCCGACAGCCTATGACGACTATGGCTACACCTTC,CASSLDPTAYDDYGYTF
TRBJ1-1,TRBD1,once,TRBV7-2,TGTGCCAGCGGACAGGCCCTTGGGACTGAAGCTTTCTTT,CASGQALGTEAFF
TRBJ2-1,.,.,TRBV5-6,TGTGCCAGCAGCCCCGCCAGGGCCTACAATGAGCAGTTCTTC,CASSPARAYNEQFF
TRBJ2-2,TRBD2,.,TRBV7-2,TGTGCCAGCAGCTCGGGACTAGCGGGGAACACCGGGGAGCTGTTTTTT,CASSSGLAGNTGELFF
TRBJ2-1,TRBD2,once,TRBV11-2,TGTGCCAGCAGCCCTGGACTAGCGGGGGCCCTTAGCTCCTACAATGAGCAGTTCTTC,CASSPGLAGALSSYNEQFF
TRBJ2-3,TRBD2,.,TRBV18,TGTGCCAGCTCACCCGGGACTAGCGGGGAAGATACGCAGTATTTT,CASSPGTSGEDTQYF
TRBJ2-5,.,.,TRBV5-4,TGTGCCAGCAGCTCCCACGGGGGGCCGGAGCAAGAGACCCAGTACTTC,CASSSHGGPEQETQYF
TRBJ1-5,TRBD1,.,TRBV9,TGTGCCAGCAGCGACGGGACAGGGGAGGGCCAGCCCCAGCATTTT,CASSDGTGEGQPQHF
TRBJ2-7,TRBD1,.,TRBV5-1,TGCGCCAGCAGCTTCCGACAGGGTTCCTACGAGCAGTACTTC,CASSFRQGSYEQYF
TRBJ1-2,TRBD1,few,TRBV27,TGTGCCAGCAGTTTATCCCCGGGACAGGGAAGGGATGGCTACACCTTC,CASSLSPGQGRDGYTF
TRBJ1-1,TRBD1,.,TRBV19,TGTGCCAGTAGTATAGGGACAGGGGGCATGAACACTGAAGCTTTCTTT,CASSIGTGGMNTEAFF
TRBJ2-3,.,.,TRBV11-2,TGTGCCAGCAGCGGCCCCCGGGGGGCCCACACAGATACGCAGTATTTT,CASSGPRGAHTDTQYF
TRBJ1-1,.,.,TRBV6-5,TGTGCCAGCAGTTTAGACAGAGTGAACACTGAAGCTTTCTTT,CASSLDRVNTEAFF
TRBJ1-1,.,.,TRBV19,TGTGCCAGTATGCAGGGTTGGGGCACTGAAGCTTTCTTT,CASMQGWGTEAFF
TRBJ2-7,.,.,TRBV2,TGTGCCAGCAAAATCCGTAGCTACGAGCAGTACTTC,CASKIRSYEQYF